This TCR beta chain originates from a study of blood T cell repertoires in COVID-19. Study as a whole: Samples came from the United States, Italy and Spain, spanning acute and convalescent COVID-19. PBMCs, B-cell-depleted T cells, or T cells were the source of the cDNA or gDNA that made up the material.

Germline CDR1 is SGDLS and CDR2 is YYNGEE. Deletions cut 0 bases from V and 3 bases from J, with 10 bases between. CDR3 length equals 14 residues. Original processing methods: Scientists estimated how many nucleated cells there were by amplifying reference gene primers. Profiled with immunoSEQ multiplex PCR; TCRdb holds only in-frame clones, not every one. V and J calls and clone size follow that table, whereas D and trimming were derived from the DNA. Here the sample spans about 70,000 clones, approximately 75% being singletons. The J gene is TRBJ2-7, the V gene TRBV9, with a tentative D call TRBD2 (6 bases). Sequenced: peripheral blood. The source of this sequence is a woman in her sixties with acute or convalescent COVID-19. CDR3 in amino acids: CASSVEGGFYEQYF. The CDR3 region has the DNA TGTGCCAGCAGCGTAGAAGGAGGGTTCTACGAGCAGTACTTC.